The present TCR beta chain was sequenced within a study of T cells in localized non-small cell lung cancer. Points on this clone: Its antigen is undetermined.

Generated by immunoSEQ multiplex PCR, the TCRdb table keeps only in-frame clones and is missing some. The sample yields 40,000 to 60,000 clones, about 76% seen once. Study-wide findings and caveats: Patients showing higher blood T cell density tended to see longer overall survival. Uninvolved adjacent lung, not tumor, had the highest T cell clonality. It remains possible that heterogeneity exists, since only one tumor region was sequenced. Median around 62 top-100 tumor clones were shared with paired adjacent lung.

V shed 0 bases and J 4 bases; nucleotides not matched to a gene: 7. There are 17 residues in the CDR3. Germline V gene sequence: CDR1 SGHRS, CDR2 YFSETQ. The TCR originated in a man aged 35 to 70 with stage III lung adenocarcinoma. This chain joins TRBV5-1 and TRBJ1-5; 10 positions match TRBD1. Sequencing was performed on peripheral blood mononuclear cells, taken before any cancer treatment. CDR3 loop: CASSLEGTGDPNQPQHF. The CDR3 coding sequence is TGCGCCAGCAGCTTGGAAGGGACAGGGGACCCAAATCAGCCCCAGCATTTT.